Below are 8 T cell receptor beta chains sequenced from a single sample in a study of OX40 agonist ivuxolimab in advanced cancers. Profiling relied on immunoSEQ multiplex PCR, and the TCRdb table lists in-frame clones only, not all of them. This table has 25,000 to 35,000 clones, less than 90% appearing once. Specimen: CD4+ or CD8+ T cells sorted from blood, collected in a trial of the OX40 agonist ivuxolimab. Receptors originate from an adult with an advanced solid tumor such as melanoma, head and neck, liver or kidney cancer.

The CDR3 is CASSGGGIQPQHF. CDR3 nucleotides: TGTGCCAGCAGTGGGGGGGGGATTCAGCCCCAGCATTTT. The V gene is TRBV2, the J gene TRBJ1-5, with D maybe TRBD1 (5 bases). CDR3 size: 13 residues. V lost 4 bases and J lost 6, with 10 bases in between. The germline gives CDR1 SNHLY, CDR2 FYNNEI.

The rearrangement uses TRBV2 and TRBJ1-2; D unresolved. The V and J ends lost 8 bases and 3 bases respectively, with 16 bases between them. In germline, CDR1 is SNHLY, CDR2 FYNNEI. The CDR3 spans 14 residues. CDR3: CASSTGPSYYGYTF. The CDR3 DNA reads TGTGCCAGCTCTACCGGTCCCTCCTACTATGGCTACACCTTC.

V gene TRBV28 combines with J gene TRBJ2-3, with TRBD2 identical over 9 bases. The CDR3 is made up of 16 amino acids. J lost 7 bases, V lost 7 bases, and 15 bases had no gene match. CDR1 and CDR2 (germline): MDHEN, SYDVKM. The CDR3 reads CASTTPATSGFNTQYF. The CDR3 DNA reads TGTGCCAGCACCACCCCCGCCACTAGCGGGTTTAATACGCAGTATTTT.

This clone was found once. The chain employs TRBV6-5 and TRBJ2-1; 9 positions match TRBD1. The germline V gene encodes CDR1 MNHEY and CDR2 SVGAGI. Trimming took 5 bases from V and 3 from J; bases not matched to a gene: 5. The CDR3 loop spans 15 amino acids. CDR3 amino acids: CASSQPGQGYNEQFF. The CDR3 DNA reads TGTGCCAGCAGTCAACCGGGACAGGGCTACAATGAGCAGTTCTTC.

CDR3 bases: TGTGCCAGCAGTGTGGATTGGTTGGCTGACACTGAAGCTTTCTTT. It specifies CASSVDWLADTEAFF. The rearrangement joins TRBV25-1 to TRBJ1-1; D call uncertain. In germline, CDR1 is MGHDK, CDR2 SYGVNS. Trimming left V 4 bases short and J 3 bases short, with 15 bases between. The CDR3 has 15 amino acids.

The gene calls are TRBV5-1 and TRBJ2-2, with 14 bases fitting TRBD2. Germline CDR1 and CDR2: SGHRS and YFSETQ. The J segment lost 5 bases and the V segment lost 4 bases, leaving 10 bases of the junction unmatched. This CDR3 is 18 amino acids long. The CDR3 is CASSPGLAGAPGTGELFF. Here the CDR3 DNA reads TGCGCCAGCAGCCCGGGACTAGCGGGAGCGCCGGGAACCGGGGAGCTGTTTTTT.

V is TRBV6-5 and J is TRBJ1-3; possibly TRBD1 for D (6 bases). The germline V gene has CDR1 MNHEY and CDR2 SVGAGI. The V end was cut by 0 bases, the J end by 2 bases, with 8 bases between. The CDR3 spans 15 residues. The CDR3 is CASSYSGGPGNTIYF. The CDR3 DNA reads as TGTGCCAGCAGTTACTCGGGGGGGCCTGGAAACACCATATATTTT.

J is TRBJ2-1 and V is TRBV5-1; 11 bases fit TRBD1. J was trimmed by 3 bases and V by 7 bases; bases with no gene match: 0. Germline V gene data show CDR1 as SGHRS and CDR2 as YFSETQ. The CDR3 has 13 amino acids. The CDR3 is CASGTGGYNEQFF. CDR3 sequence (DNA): TGCGCCAGCGGGACAGGGGGCTACAATGAGCAGTTCTTC.